Below, 11 T cell receptor beta chains from the same sample are listed, as sequenced in a study of beta chain features in type 1 diabetes. Study results and limitations: All four CD4+ subsets of Type 1 diabetes patients contained TCRB CDR3s that were moderately but significantly shorter.

The whole isolated RNA underwent reverse transcription, so sequencing captured expressed TCRB transcripts. Repertoires were generated with immunoSEQ multiplex PCR, while TCRdb's copy carries only in-frame clones and drops some. The repertoire holds around 250,000 clones, with roughly 24% as singletons. Their cognate antigens are unknown. The sequenced material came from naive CD4+ T cells from blood. These receptors all come from a woman younger than 45 with type 1 diabetes.

This chain uses TRBV27 with TRBJ1-1; TRBD1 is a possible D gene (6 bases). The V gene's germline CDR1 is MNHEY and CDR2 SMNVEV (reference sequence). The V end lost 4 bases, the J end lost 1 base, and 10 bases lay between the germline ends. CDR3 length equals 14 residues. The CDR3 DNA sequence: TGTGCCAGCAGTTCCAACAGGGAGAACACTGAAGCTTTCTTT. Translating gives CASSSNRENTEAFF.

This clone was observed a handful of times. The V gene is TRBV30, the J gene TRBJ1-5; the D is unclear. This CDR3 has 15 amino acids. V gave up 0 bases and J gave up 3 bases, with 12 bases separating them. The germline V gene has CDR1 GTSNPN and CDR2 SVGIG (reference sequence). The CDR3 DNA reads TGTGCCTGGAGTGTACAAGGCAGACTCAATCAGCCCCAGCATTTT. Translating it yields CAWSVQGRLNQPQHF.

On this clone itself: This sample includes further DNA sequences coding for the same CDR3. The V and J genes are TRBV30 and TRBJ1-2, with a weak D call TRBD1 (6 bases). The germline V gene encodes CDR1 GTSNPN and CDR2 SVGIG (reference sequence). The CDR3 contains 12 residues. The V end was cut by 2 bases, the J end by 5 bases, with 9 bases between. The CDR3 nucleotides are TGTGCCTGGAGTAGGGGGTTTTATGGCTACACCTTC. Translating gives CAWSRGFYGYTF. Filled out from reference TRBV30 and TRBJ1-2, the complete variable domain reads SQTIHQWPATLVQPVGSPLSLECTVEGTSNPNLYWYRQAAGRGLQLLFYSVGIGQISSEVPQNLSASRPQDRQFILSSKKLLLSDSGFYLCAWSRGFYGYTFGSGTRLTVV.

The chain is built from TRBV18 and TRBJ1-1, with 9 bases lining up with TRBD1. The germline V gene encodes CDR1 KGHSH and CDR2 LQKENI. This CDR3 has 15 amino acids. Losses at the gene ends were 6 bases for V and 1 base for J; bases not matched to a gene: 6. CDR3 bases: TGTGCCAGCTCTCTGGGACAGGGCCAGAACACTGAAGCTTTCTTT. Encoded protein: CASSLGQGQNTEAFF.

This clone has a single count. This chain links TRBV27 with TRBJ2-3; D may be TRBD1 (5 bases). The germline CDR1 and CDR2 sequences are MNHEY and SMNVEV (reference sequence). With 2 bases removed from V and 0 bases from J, the gap between germline ends came to 9 bases. CDR3 length equals 15 residues. CDR3 loop: CASSLQTGSTDTQYF. The CDR3 nucleotides are TGTGCCAGCAGTTTACAAACAGGAAGCACAGATACGCAGTATTTT.

The CDR3 DNA is TGTGCCAGCAGCCGAGGGTTAAACACTGAAGCTTTCTTT. Amino acid sequence: CASSRGLNTEAFF. This chain connects TRBV14 to TRBJ1-1; D is unresolved. CDR1 is SGHDN, CDR2 FVKESK, per germline. The V end lost 4 bases, the J end lost 2 bases, and 8 bases lay between the germline ends. CDR3 length: 13 residues.

This chain uses TRBV4-1 with TRBJ2-5, with 10 positions matching TRBD2. Trimming cost V 1 base and J 9 bases; bases outside gene matches: 5. This CDR3 comprises 14 residues. Germline loops: CDR1 MGHRA, CDR2 YSYEKL. The CDR3 region has the DNA TGCGCCAGCAGCCAAGGTCGGCTAGCGGGGGCCCAGTACTTC. Translated, it gives CASSQGRLAGAQYF.

This chain links TRBV11-2 with TRBJ1-1; possible D gene TRBD1, 5 bases. The CDR3 covers 14 residues. V gave up 3 bases and J gave up 0 bases, with 8 bases separating them. Germline assignment: CDR1 SGHAT and CDR2 FQNNGV. The CDR3 nucleotides are TGTGCCAGCAGCTTGACAGCTCTGAACACTGAAGCTTTCTTT. It encodes CASSLTALNTEAFF.

The CDR3: CASSSQGAGADNEKLFF. The CDR3 region has the DNA TGTGCCAGCAGTTCACAGGGGGCAGGAGCAGATAATGAAAAACTGTTTTTT. The chain couples TRBV28 to TRBJ1-4; 9 bases agree with TRBD1. CDR1 and CDR2 from the germline V gene are MDHEN and SYDVKM. The CDR3 contains 17 residues. The junction had 10 bases not matched to a gene; V was cut back by 4 bases and J by 4 bases. The full variable domain, with the rest looked up from reference TRBV28 and TRBJ1-4, is DVKVTQSSRYLVKRTGEKVFLECVQDMDHENMFWYRQDPGLGLRLIYFSYDVKMKEKGDIPEGYSVSREKKERFSLILESASTNQTSMYLCASSSQGAGADNEKLFFGSGTQLSVL.

This clone occurred a few times. The chain joins TRBV5-1 to TRBJ2-7; 8 positions agree with TRBD1. Looked up from germline, CDR1 is SGHRS and CDR2 is YFSETQ. The CDR3 runs to 14 residues. V lost 0 bases and J lost 7; bases outside the gene matches: 6. The CDR3 loop is CASSLEQGAREQYF. The CDR3 DNA reads TGCGCCAGCAGCTTGGAGCAGGGGGCGCGGGAGCAGTACTTC.

The gene calls are TRBV30 and TRBJ2-2, with TRBD2 matching 7 bases. Germline CDR1 reads GTSNPN; CDR2 reads SVGIG (reference sequence). V lost 1 base, J lost 5 bases, and 13 bases stayed unmatched. CDR3 length: 17 amino acids. The DNA for the CDR3 is TGTGCCTGGAGTGAGAGGGGCGGGGGAGGTTCTACCGGGGAGCTGTTTTTT. Its protein is CAWSERGGGGSTGELFF.